Described below is a single T cell receptor beta chain sequence and its context. Its antigen is still unknown. The data belong to a study of cytomegalovirus exposure and HLA in healthy donors. Findings and caveats of the study: The study put 150 or so TCR beta chains on its list as cytomegalovirus-associated. Testing in vitro showed a few CMV-associated chains specific for CMV antigens. Exclusion as indistinguishable affected some V segments, including TRBV6-2 and TRBV6-3.

Germline V lookup: CDR1 SGHTS, CDR2 YDEGEE. The V end was cut by 8 bases, the J end by 7 bases, with 19 bases between. The CDR3 contains 14 residues. Both 60 Vbeta primers and 13 Jbeta primers went into the PCR. Only in-frame clones appear in the TCRdb table, and some are missing; sequencing was by immunoSEQ multiplex PCR. The top ten hold around 2.5% of the sample, which has tens of thousands of clones, over 75% seen once. Sequenced input: PBMCs. The clonotype originates from a male donor in good health and CMV-seropositive. This chain links TRBV5-8 with TRBJ1-3; D gene uncertain. The CDR3 coding sequence is TGTGCCAGTACCCAGAGGGAGTTTGGCAACACCATATATTTT. Residues: CASTQREFGNTIYF.